Shown below are 25 T cell receptor beta chains from a single sample sequenced in a study of OX40 agonist ivuxolimab in advanced cancers. Method: immunoSEQ multiplex PCR; TCRdb's copy keeps in-frame clones and lacks some. The table lists about 76,000 clones, 65% to 90% of them singletons. This sample comprised CD4+ or CD8+ T cells sorted from blood, obtained in a trial of the OX40 agonist ivuxolimab. The origin of the receptors is an adult with an advanced solid tumor such as melanoma, head and neck, liver or kidney cancer.

J is TRBJ1-2 and V is TRBV7-3, with D maybe TRBD1 (5 bases). The V gene lost 5 bases and the J gene lost 8 bases, with 27 bases spanning the gap. CDR3 length: 17 residues. CDR1 and CDR2 from the germline V gene are SGHTA and FQGTGA. The CDR3 nucleotides are TGTGCCAGCAGCCCGAAGGGGCGTGGAAGGGGTATTGAGGGCTACACCTTC. This translates into CASSPKGRGRGIEGYTF.

A single count supports this clone. The sample holds other DNA sequences that translate to the same CDR3. DNA for the CDR3: TGTGCCAGCTCACCGGGAACAGGCTCCTACAATGAGCAGTTCTTC. It is translated as CASSPGTGSYNEQFF. This chain links TRBV18 with TRBJ2-1; TRBD1 might be the D (5 bases). Deletions cut 3 bases from V and 0 bases from J, with 9 bases between. The CDR3 spans 15 residues. The V gene's germline CDR1 is KGHSH and CDR2 LQKENI.

This chain uses TRBV11-2 with TRBJ1-1; D gene uncertain. CDR1 is SGHAT, CDR2 FQNNGV, per germline. Deletions cut 0 bases from V and 7 bases from J, with 12 bases between. This CDR3 region has 14 residues. DNA for the CDR3: TGTGCCAGCAGCTTAGACGGATGGGTAGATGAAGCTTTCTTT. Its translation: CASSLDGWVDEAFF.

This clone was counted once. The rearrangement links TRBV19 to TRBJ1-2, with unresolved D. Germline V gene lookup returns CDR1 LNHDA and CDR2 SQIVND (reference sequence). The CDR3 sequence is 13 residues long. V was pared by 5 bases and J by 4 bases, with 11 bases between. The CDR3, as DNA: TGTGCCAGTAGTCTTGACAAAAGCTATGGCTACACCTTC. Encoded protein: CASSLDKSYGYTF.

This clone was counted a single time. The sample contains more than one DNA sequence encoding this CDR3. The rearrangement uses TRBV5-6 and TRBJ2-7; D is unclear. The CDR3 sequence is 14 residues long. Germline V gives CDR1 SGHDT, CDR2 YYEEEE. Trimming took off 0 bases at V and 0 bases at J, with 7 bases between the two ends. The CDR3 coding sequence is TGTGCCAGCAGCTTGGGGGGTGCCTCCTACGAGCAGTACTTC. Encoded protein: CASSLGGASYEQYF.

The V gene is TRBV6-1, the J gene TRBJ2-5; TRBD2 matches at 9 bases. The CDR3 is 18 residues long. Germline-derived CDR1 and CDR2 are MNHNS and SASEGT. V lost 2 bases, J lost 1 base, and 11 bases stayed unmatched. CDR3 amino acids: CASSEKRGATPSQETQYF. The CDR3 DNA reads as TGTGCCAGCAGTGAAAAGCGGGGGGCCACCCCGTCCCAAGAGACCCAGTACTTC.

The chain uses TRBV7-9 and TRBJ2-7; 7 positions agree with TRBD1. The CDR3 spans 16 residues. Losses at the gene ends were 2 bases for V and 4 bases for J; bases not matched to a gene: 11. From germline, CDR1 is SEHNR and CDR2 FQNEAQ (reference sequence). The DNA for the CDR3 is TGTGCCAGCAGCTTAATTACAGGGGTGAATTCATACGAGCAGTACTTC. Its protein product is CASSLITGVNSYEQYF.

This clone is a singleton in its sample. The chain uses TRBV4-2 and TRBJ1-4; possibly TRBD1 for D (6 bases). The V end lost 5 bases, the J end lost 8 bases, and 15 bases lay between the germline ends. CDR1 and CDR2 from the germline V gene are LGHNA and YNFKEQ. There are 14 residues in the CDR3. CDR3 region: CASSTGFGGEKLFF. In nucleotides, the CDR3 is TGTGCCAGCAGCACAGGGTTCGGGGGCGAAAAACTGTTTTTT.

This rearrangement joins TRBV9 to TRBJ2-3; tentative D call: TRBD2 (5 bases). The CDR3 contains 14 residues. Germline V CDR1 and CDR2: SGDLS, YYNGEE. V was pared by 0 bases and J by 0 bases, with 5 bases between. The CDR3 is CASSVAGSTDTQYF. The DNA for the CDR3 is TGTGCCAGCAGCGTAGCGGGGAGCACAGATACGCAGTATTTT.

The chain links TRBV7-2 to TRBJ2-3, with 9 nucleotides matching TRBD1. J gave up 3 bases and V 4 bases, and 5 bases lay outside the gene matches. The V gene's germline CDR1 is SGHTA and CDR2 FQGNSA. This CDR3 is 15 amino acids long. The CDR3 here is CASSSRGTGTDTQYF. CDR3 DNA: TGTGCCAGCAGCTCCCGGGGGACAGGGACAGATACGCAGTATTTT. Full variable domain (rest looked up from reference TRBV7-2 and TRBJ2-3): GAGVSQSPSNKVTEKGKDVELRCDPISGHTALYWYRQSLGQGLEFLIYFQGNSAPDKSGLPSDRFSAERTGGSVSTLTIQRTQQEDSAVYLCASSSRGTGTDTQYFGPGTRLTVL.

V and J are TRBV11-3 and TRBJ1-5; a weak D match, TRBD1 (5 bases). Germline V gene lookup returns CDR1 SGHNT and CDR2 YENEEA. The CDR3 sequence is 18 residues long. V shed 1 base and J shed 0 bases, with 16 bases lying between them. The CDR3 nucleotides read TGTGCCAGCAGCTTAGCTGCAGGGACCGGGTATAGCAATCAGCCCCAGCATTTT. Its translation: CASSLAAGTGYSNQPQHF.

V is TRBV27 and J is TRBJ1-2; no definite D call. The CDR3 loop spans 15 amino acids. The germline V and J ends were trimmed by 5 bases and 0 bases, with 13 bases remaining between them. From germline, CDR1 is MNHEY and CDR2 SMNVEV (reference sequence). The CDR3 loop is CASSAWTESNYGYTF. The CDR3 nucleotides are TGTGCCAGCAGTGCCTGGACGGAGTCTAACTATGGCTACACCTTC.

V and J are TRBV7-2 and TRBJ2-2; 7 bases match TRBD2. There are 17 residues in the CDR3. Unmatched junction bases numbered 13, after V lost 4 bases and J lost 5 bases. The germline V gene has CDR1 SGHTA and CDR2 FQGNSA. CDR3 amino acids: CASSSPGWEGITGELFF. The CDR3 DNA sequence: TGTGCCAGCAGCTCTCCAGGGTGGGAGGGGATAACCGGGGAGCTGTTTTTT.

V is TRBV18 and J is TRBJ1-2, with 8 bases matching TRBD1. The CDR3 consists of 14 residues. V was clipped by 6 bases and J by 4 bases; unmatched bases: 7. Germline V gene sequence: CDR1 KGHSH, CDR2 LQKENI. The CDR3 here is CASSLGTGRYGYTF. The CDR3 nucleotides are TGTGCCAGCTCGCTTGGGACAGGCCGCTATGGCTACACCTTC.

The V gene is TRBV6-5, the J gene TRBJ1-4; TRBD1 is a possible D gene (5 bases). CDR3 length equals 14 residues. Germline assignment: CDR1 MNHEY and CDR2 SVGAGI. The germline V and J ends were trimmed by 4 bases and 7 bases, with 13 bases remaining between them. Here the CDR3 DNA reads TGTGCCAGCAGTTCAGCCGTTAGGGGTGAAAAACTGTTTTTT. It specifies CASSSAVRGEKLFF.

The CDR3 is CASAPWGYSNQPQHF. The CDR3 bases are TGTGCTAGTGCTCCGTGGGGATATAGCAATCAGCCCCAGCATTTT. V usage is TRBV12-5 and J usage is TRBJ1-5; D remains unclear. Trimming left V 7 bases short and J 0 bases short, with 13 bases between. This CDR3 has 15 residues. CDR1 LGHNT and CDR2 FRNRAP come from the germline V gene.

The V and J genes are TRBV20-1 and TRBJ1-3; D not certain. CDR1 is DFQATT and CDR2 is SNEGSKA in the germline V gene (reference sequence). The CDR3 is 11 amino acids. V was pared by 3 bases and J by 9 bases, with 9 bases between. The CDR3 DNA reads as TGCAGTGCTAGGGGCCGGGGCACCATATATTTT. This translates into CSARGRGTIYF.

Of note for this clone: Its ends do not fully match the called genes, so a read error is possible. Here the CDR3 reads CASSHSQGTNYGYTF. CDR3 nucleotides: TGTGCCAGCAGTCACTCACAGGGGACTAACTATGGCTACACCTTC. V usage is TRBV6-6 and J usage is TRBJ1-2, with 7 bases aligning to TRBD1. CDR1 and CDR2 (germline): MNHNY, SVGAGI (reference sequence). The CDR3 has 15 amino acids.

V gene TRBV7-9 combines with J gene TRBJ1-1, with unresolved D. Per the germline V gene, CDR1 is SEHNR and CDR2 is FQNEAQ (reference sequence). Trimming cost V 10 bases and J 1 base, with 10 bases left between them. CDR3 length: 12 amino acids. CDR3 sequence: CAIGPRNTEAFF. As DNA, the CDR3 is TGTGCCATCGGACCGCGGAACACTGAAGCTTTCTTT.

The chain links TRBV5-5 to TRBJ1-6; the match to TRBD1 covers 7 bases. CDR3 size: 15 residues. The germline gives CDR1 SGHKS, CDR2 YYEKEE (reference sequence). V was clipped by 5 bases and J by 3 bases; unmatched bases: 5. The CDR3, as DNA: TGTGCCAGCAGTGCCGGGACAGACTATAATTCACCCCTCCACTTT. Translating it yields CASSAGTDYNSPLHF. The full variable domain, in which reference TRBV5-5 and TRBJ1-6 provide the parts outside the CDR3, is DAGVTQSPTHLIKTRGQQVTLRCSPISGHKSVSWYQQVLGQGPQFIFQYYEKEERGRGNFPDRFSARQFPNYSSELNVNALLLGDSALYLCASSAGTDYNSPLHFGNGTRLTVT.

The CDR3: CASSLATGRTYEQYF. For the CDR3, the DNA is TGTGCCAGCAGCTTAGCAACTGGACGGACCTACGAGCAGTACTTC. The chain recombines TRBV7-8 with TRBJ2-7; D call uncertain. The CDR3 has 15 residues. Trimming removed 0 bases from V and 2 bases from J, with 11 bases in between. CDR1 and CDR2 (germline): SGHVS, FQNEAQ.

This rearrangement joins TRBV11-2 to TRBJ1-4, with D uncertain. The CDR3 loop spans 16 amino acids. Germline CDR1 SGHAT, CDR2 FQNNGV. Trimming took 4 bases from V and 3 from J, leaving 15 bases between them. The CDR3 coding sequence is TGTGCCAGCAGCTCCTTAATCGGACGTCCTAATGAAAAACTGTTTTTT. Protein sequence: CASSSLIGRPNEKLFF.

This chain connects TRBV18 to TRBJ1-6; D might be TRBD1 (6 bases). V lost 0 bases and J lost 8, with 17 bases in between. CDR1 and CDR2 from the germline V gene are KGHSH and LQKENI. This CDR3 is 17 amino acids long. The CDR3 region is CASSPPRGAEGDSPLHF. CDR3 bases: TGTGCCAGCTCACCACCGCGGGGGGCGGAAGGGGATTCACCCCTCCACTTT.

This sequence joins TRBV11-2 and TRBJ2-4, with 12 bases matching TRBD2. J gave up 8 bases and V 3 bases, and 5 bases lay outside the gene matches. Germline lookup yields CDR1 SGHAT and CDR2 FQNNGV. The CDR3 has 15 amino acids. The CDR3 bases are TGTGCCAGCAGCTTTCTAGCGGGGGGGACGGACATTCAGTACTTC. This gives the protein CASSFLAGGTDIQYF.

This clone has just one count. V and J are TRBV27 and TRBJ2-2; maybe TRBD1 (6 bases). The CDR3 spans 14 residues. Trimming cost V 3 bases and J 6 bases, with 11 bases left between them. Germline V gene data show CDR1 as MNHEY and CDR2 as SMNVEV (reference sequence). The CDR3 protein is CASSLGWGPGELFF. For the CDR3, the DNA is TGTGCCAGCAGTTTGGGGTGGGGGCCCGGGGAGCTGTTTTTT.